The clone carrying this T cell receptor (beta chain) was picked up many times. Its antigen is as yet unknown. TCRdb fed the RACE reads into MiXCR, producing one record per CDR3 protein. The data show roughly 69,000 distinct CDR3 sequences, approximately 10% seen once. The J segment lost 4 bases and the V segment lost 5 bases, leaving 6 bases of the junction unmatched. Per germline, CDR1 DFQATT and CDR2 SNEGSKA (reference sequence). The CDR3 extends over 13 amino acids. This sample was taken from a study of human T cells and chemical hapten exposure. Regarding the study as a whole: Versus controls, expanded TCRs had significantly more large CDR3 similarity clusters.

Time point indicated: patch test 2, 6 weeks after DPC sensitization. Treatment of the sample: therapeutic diphenylcyclopropenone sensitization with weekly scalp DPC. This sequence originates from a woman in her forties or fifties with alopecia areata. Some clones in this sample may be carry-over from other donors' samples. The specimen was whole blood, collected in connection with sensitization to the hapten diphenylcyclopropenone (DPC). V usage is TRBV20-1 and J usage is TRBJ1-2, with TRBD1 identical over 8 bases. The CDR3 DNA follows: TGCAGTGCTTGGGACAGGCAGGCCTATGGCTACACCTTC. It yields the protein CSAWDRQAYGYTF.